This T cell receptor (beta chain) was sequenced during a study of blood T cell repertoires in COVID-19. Study summary: The study drew acute and convalescent COVID-19 samples from the United States, Italy and Spain. T cells, B-cell-depleted T cells, or PBMCs provided the cDNA or gDNA that served as material.

Source study methods: It was from reference gene primer amplification that nucleated cell counts were estimated. Generated by immunoSEQ multiplex PCR, the TCRdb table keeps only in-frame clones and is missing some. That table furnishes V, J and clone size, whereas the DNA furnished D and trimming. The data hold about 270,000 clones, with approximately 83% observed a single time. V dropped 1 base and J dropped 7 bases, with 7 bases sitting between them. Germline CDR1 is KGHDR and CDR2 is SFDVKD. The CDR3 sequence is 13 residues long. Sequencing used peripheral blood. The TCR originated in a woman in her 70s with acute or convalescent COVID-19. The chain has TRBV24-1 and TRBJ2-1; a weak D match, TRBD1 (6 bases). The CDR3, as DNA: TGTGCCACCAGTGATTTAACAGGGAATGAGCAGTTCTTC. This encodes CATSDLTGNEQFF.